This passage covers 18 T cell receptor beta chains from one sample sequenced in a study of T cells in tuberculosis. Repertoires were generated with immunoSEQ multiplex PCR, while TCRdb's copy carries only in-frame clones and drops some. The data show about 36,000 clones, over 90% seen once. The sequenced material came from PBMCs. Receptor source: a donor aged 10-30 years with latent tuberculosis or without tuberculosis infection.

The chain's CDR3 is CASRRMNTEAFF. The CDR3 DNA reads TGTGCCAGCAGGCGAATGAACACTGAAGCTTTCTTT. The chain couples TRBV25-1 to TRBJ1-1; no clear D. The length of the CDR3 is 12 residues. V was shortened by 6 bases and J by 0 bases, with 5 bases between the two germline ends. Per the germline V gene, CDR1 is MGHDK and CDR2 is SYGVNS. Based on the CDR3 plus reference TRBV25-1 and TRBJ1-1, the full variable domain is EADIYQTPRYLVIGTGKKITLECSQTMGHDKMYWYQQDPGMELHLIHYSYGVNSTEKGDLSSESTVSRIRTEHFPLTLESARPSHTSQYLCASRRMNTEAFFGQGTRLTVV.

The chain carries TRBV11-3 and TRBJ2-7, with D perhaps matching TRBD2 (5 bases). This CDR3 has 12 amino acids. The V gene's germline CDR1 is SGHNT and CDR2 YENEEA. Between the trimmed V and J ends, which lost 5 bases and 4 bases, there was a span of 9 bases. In nucleotides, the CDR3 is TGTGCCAGCAGCCGGACGGGGTACGAGCAGTACTTC. Translation: CASSRTGYEQYF.

The chain recombines TRBV25-1 with TRBJ2-7; 10 nucleotides line up with TRBD1. The CDR3 has 15 amino acids. The junction had 8 bases not matched to a gene; V was cut back by 4 bases and J by 5 bases. Germline assignment: CDR1 MGHDK and CDR2 SYGVNS. This CDR3 reads CASSVVGQGQNEQYF. The CDR3 DNA sequence: TGTGCCAGCAGTGTTGTGGGACAGGGGCAAAACGAGCAGTACTTC.

The J gene is TRBJ2-7, the V gene TRBV30; the match to TRBD1 covers 7 bases. The CDR3 runs to 15 residues. V lost 1 base to trimming and J lost 2 bases; unmatched junction nucleotides: 8. Germline CDR1 is GTSNPN and CDR2 is SVGIG (reference sequence). The CDR3 region has the DNA TGTGCCTGGAGTGAAAGGACAGGTCACACCTACGAGCAGTACTTC. It translates to CAWSERTGHTYEQYF.

The J gene is TRBJ1-2, the V gene TRBV5-4; D not certain. In germline, CDR1 is SGHNT, CDR2 YYREEE (reference sequence). The CDR3 sequence is 13 residues long. V shed 0 bases and J shed 8 bases, with 11 bases lying between them. The CDR3 region is CASSLVGVGGYTF. The CDR3, as DNA: TGTGCCAGCAGCTTGGTCGGGGTAGGGGGCTACACCTTC.

The rearrangement links TRBV29-1 to TRBJ2-7, with TRBD1 matching 8 bases. The germline gives CDR1 SQVTM, CDR2 ANQGSEA. The CDR3 length is 14 residues. Losses at the gene ends were 7 bases for V and 0 bases for J; bases not matched to a gene: 8. CDR3 sequence: CSALGQDGSYEQYF. CDR3 nucleotide sequence: TGCAGCGCCCTGGGACAGGATGGCTCCTACGAGCAGTACTTC.

The J gene is TRBJ2-7, the V gene TRBV7-2; D is possibly TRBD2 (5 bases). This CDR3 is 12 amino acids long. CDR1 and CDR2 from the germline V gene are SGHTA and FQGNSA. The V and J ends lost 6 bases and 9 bases respectively, with 15 bases between them. The CDR3 here is CASRSPAGGQYF. The CDR3 region has the DNA TGTGCCAGCAGATCCCCCGCGGGTGGGCAGTACTTC.

Turning to this clone: One end of the junction varies from germline; a read error may be responsible. This chain joins TRBV5-1 and TRBJ2-3; 9 bases match TRBD2. The CDR3 loop spans 16 amino acids. From germline, CDR1 is SGHRS and CDR2 YFSETQ. The CDR3 DNA sequence: TGCGCCAGCAGATTGGGTCGGCTAGCGGGGACAGATACGCAGTATTTT. It is translated as CASRLGRLAGTDTQYF.

The rearrangement links TRBV6-6 to TRBJ2-1, with 7 bases that match TRBD1. CDR3 size: 16 residues. The J segment lost 5 bases and the V segment lost 4 bases, leaving 11 bases of the junction unmatched. Germline CDR1 and CDR2: MNHNY and SVGAGI (reference sequence). The CDR3, as DNA: TGTGCCAGCAGTTCTGACAGGGTGGGCCAAAACAATGAGCAGTTCTTC. This sequence encodes CASSSDRVGQNNEQFF.

This clone occurred a few times. The V call is TRBV9, the J call TRBJ2-7, with 9 bases lining up with TRBD1. V was clipped by 3 bases and J by 2 bases; unmatched bases: 3. The CDR3 extends over 14 amino acids. The germline gives CDR1 SGDLS, CDR2 YYNGEE. CDR3 sequence (DNA): TGTGCCAGCAGCGCGGGACAGGGACCCTACGAGCAGTACTTC. It yields the protein CASSAGQGPYEQYF.

This rearrangement joins TRBV9 to TRBJ2-5; TRBD1 aligns across 10 bases. The germline V gene has CDR1 SGDLS and CDR2 YYNGEE. This CDR3 contains 14 residues. The V and J ends lost 3 bases and 6 bases, in that order; junction bases with no gene match: 5. The CDR3 here is CASSAGTGEKTQYF. The CDR3 nucleotides are TGTGCCAGCAGCGCCGGGACAGGGGAAAAGACCCAGTACTTC.

The CDR3 sequence is CASSQEGDWRGNEQFF. The CDR3 DNA reads as TGTGCCAGCAGCCAAGAAGGAGACTGGAGGGGCAATGAGCAGTTCTTC. The chain uses TRBV4-2 and TRBJ2-1; tentative D call: TRBD2 (6 bases). Trimming left V 0 bases short and J 6 bases short, with 15 bases between. The CDR3 spans 16 residues. The germline CDR1 and CDR2 sequences are LGHNA and YNFKEQ.

The genes are TRBV5-1 and TRBJ2-2; possible D gene TRBD1, 6 bases. Trimming removed 4 bases from V and 5 bases from J, with 15 bases in between. The CDR3 is made up of 15 amino acids. Germline V gene data show CDR1 as SGHRS and CDR2 as YFSETQ. This chain's CDR3 is CASSRMTGLTGELFF. The CDR3 region has the DNA TGCGCCAGCAGCAGAATGACAGGCTTAACCGGGGAGCTGTTTTTT.

This sequence joins TRBV6-4 and TRBJ2-1, with a tentative D call TRBD2 (7 bases). The CDR3 runs to 13 residues. Germline values: CDR1 MRHNA, CDR2 SNTAGT. Trimming left V 5 bases short and J 7 bases short, with 12 bases between. CDR3 protein: CASSRGAGNEQFF. In DNA, the CDR3 is TGTGCCAGCAGTCGGGGGGCCGGGAATGAGCAGTTCTTC.

This clone was seen just once. The chain has TRBV5-1 and TRBJ1-1, with 8 bases that match TRBD1. V dropped 0 bases and J dropped 3; count of bases not matched to a gene: 4. Germline V lookup: CDR1 SGHRS, CDR2 YFSETQ. This CDR3 is 15 amino acids long. The CDR3 spells CASSLAGTGYTEAFF. CDR3 sequence (DNA): TGCGCCAGCAGCTTGGCCGGGACAGGCTACACTGAAGCTTTCTTT.

A single count supports this clone. The chain recombines TRBV9 with TRBJ1-2, with D perhaps matching TRBD1 (5 bases). The V end lost 0 bases, the J end lost 4 bases, and 10 bases lay between the germline ends. The germline CDR1 and CDR2 sequences are SGDLS and YYNGEE. CDR3 length: 14 residues. The CDR3 here is CASSVARQGYGYTF. The DNA for the CDR3 is TGTGCCAGCAGCGTAGCTCGGCAGGGCTATGGCTACACCTTC. The full variable domain, its missing parts supplied by reference TRBV9 and TRBJ1-2, is DSGVTQTPKHLITATGQRVTLRCSPRSGDLSVYWYQQSLDQGLQFLIQYYNGEERAKGNILERFSAQQFPDLHSELNLSSLELGDSALYFCASSVARQGYGYTFGSGTRLTVV.

The J gene is TRBJ1-5, the V gene TRBV6-1, with a possible D match to TRBD1 (6 bases). Per germline, CDR1 MNHNS and CDR2 SASEGT. The CDR3 has 17 residues. Trimming left V 3 bases short and J 0 bases short, with 15 bases between. In nucleotides, the CDR3 is TGTGCCAGCAGTGATTGGGCAGGGGCCTATAGCAATCAGCCCCAGCATTTT. Amino acid sequence: CASSDWAGAYSNQPQHF.

The V and J genes are TRBV19 and TRBJ2-3, with D possibly being TRBD1 (5 bases). The CDR3 covers 17 residues. Germline CDR1 and CDR2: LNHDA and SQIVND (reference sequence). The ends were cut back, 0 bases at V and 2 bases at J, with 15 bases in the middle. CDR3 sequence: CASSIEGVGSYTDTQYF. CDR3 bases: TGTGCCAGTAGTATAGAAGGGGTAGGGTCCTACACAGATACGCAGTATTTT.